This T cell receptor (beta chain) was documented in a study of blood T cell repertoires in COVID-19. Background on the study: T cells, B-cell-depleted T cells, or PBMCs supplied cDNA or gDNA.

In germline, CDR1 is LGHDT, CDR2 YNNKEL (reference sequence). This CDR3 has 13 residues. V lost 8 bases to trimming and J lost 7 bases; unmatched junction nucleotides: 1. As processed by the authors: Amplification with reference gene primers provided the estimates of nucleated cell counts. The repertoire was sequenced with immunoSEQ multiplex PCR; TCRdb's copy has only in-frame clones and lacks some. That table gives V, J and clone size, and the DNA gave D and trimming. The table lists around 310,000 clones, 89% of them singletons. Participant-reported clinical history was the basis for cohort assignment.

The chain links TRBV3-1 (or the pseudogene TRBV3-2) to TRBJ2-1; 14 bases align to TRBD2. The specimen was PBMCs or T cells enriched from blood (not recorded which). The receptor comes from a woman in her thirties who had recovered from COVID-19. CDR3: CASGTSGSNEQFF. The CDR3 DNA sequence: TGTGCCAGCGGGACTAGCGGGAGTAATGAGCAGTTCTTC.